These T cell receptor beta chains were read from a single sample in a study of blood T cell repertoires in COVID-19. Using immunoSEQ multiplex PCR, the repertoire was profiled, and TCRdb retains in-frame clones only, with some absent. The repertoire holds approximately 290,000 clones, with approximately 85% as singletons. Sequencing input: PBMCs or T cells enriched from blood (not recorded which). The receptor source for this set is a woman younger than 45 who had recovered from COVID-19. Each CDR3 is given with its conserved first and last residue. A D gene is named only where the DNA matches it firmly. Expanded clones get a size class; other rows say once, few or many, or leave the size out.

size: once; V: TRBV3-1/TRBV3-2; D: .; J: TRBJ2-7; DNA: TGTGCCAGCAGCCAAGTTGGGAGGACCGAGAACGAGCAGTACTTC; CDR3: CASSQVGRTENEQYF
size: many; V: TRBV7-2; D: .; J: TRBJ1-5; DNA: TGTGCCAGCAGCTTCGACAGGAATCAGCCCCAGCATTTT; CDR3: CASSFDRNQPQHF
size: .; V: TRBV5-5; D: .; J: TRBJ1-1; DNA: TGTGCCAGCAGCTTGGCGCCAGGGGCCGAAGCTTTCTTT; CDR3: CASSLAPGAEAFF
size: once; V: TRBV28; D: TRBD1; J: TRBJ2-7; DNA: TGTGCCAGCAGCTCCGGGACAGAGTATTCCTACGAGCAGTACTTC; CDR3: CASSSGTEYSYEQYF
size: .; V: TRBV20-1; D: TRBD1; J: TRBJ1-1; DNA: TGCAGTGCTTCAGGGGGACCTGAAGCTTTCTTT; CDR3: CSASGGPEAFF
size: .; V: TRBV2; D: TRBD1; J: TRBJ1-1; DNA: TGTGCCAGCAGTGACCGACAGGGGGCCCTAAACACTGAAGCTTTCTTT; CDR3: CASSDRQGALNTEAFF
size: .; V: TRBV28; D: .; J: TRBJ2-7; DNA: TGTGCCAGCAGTCAACAAATCTACGAGCAGTACTTC; CDR3: CASSQQIYEQYF
size: .; V: TRBV2; D: TRBD1; J: TRBJ1-3; DNA: TGTGCCAGCAGCCGGACAGGTCCCTCTGGAAACACCATATATTTT; CDR3: CASSRTGPSGNTIYF
size: .; V: TRBV18; D: .; J: TRBJ1-1; DNA: TGTGCCAGCTCACCAGGGGAGACTGGTGAAGCTTTCTTT; CDR3: CASSPGETGEAFF
size: .; V: TRBV28; D: TRBD1; J: TRBJ1-2; DNA: TGTGCCAGCAGTTTAGGAGACAGGGTACTCTATGGCTACACCTTC; CDR3: CASSLGDRVLYGYTF
size: .; V: TRBV15; D: .; J: TRBJ1-1; DNA: TGTGCCACAGGGGGGGGGACTGAAGCTTTCTTT; CDR3: CATGGGTEAFF
size: .; V: TRBV7-3; D: TRBD2; J: TRBJ2-3; DNA: TGTGCCAGCAGCCCGACTAGCGCCACAGATACGCAGTATTTT; CDR3: CASSPTSATDTQYF
size: .; V: TRBV5-1; D: .; J: TRBJ1-1; DNA: TGCGCCAGCAGCTTGGTAGGGGCGGACACTGAAGCTTTCTTT; CDR3: CASSLVGADTEAFF
size: .; V: TRBV7-9; D: .; J: TRBJ2-3; DNA: TGTGCCAGCAGCTTAACTAGAGAAACAGATACGCAGTATTTT; CDR3: CASSLTRETDTQYF
size: .; V: TRBV7-9; D: .; J: TRBJ1-3; DNA: TGTGCCAGCAGCTCGACAGAGACTGGAAACACCATATATTTT; CDR3: CASSSTETGNTIYF
size: once; V: TRBV11-3; D: .; J: TRBJ1-1; DNA: TGTGCCAGCAGCTTATCGCCTGGGCAGGGGGCTTTCTTT; CDR3: CASSLSPGQGAFF
size: .; V: TRBV6-4; D: .; J: TRBJ2-5; DNA: TGTGCCAGCAGTGACCCCCGACAGTACCAAGAGACCCAGTACTTC; CDR3: CASSDPRQYQETQYF